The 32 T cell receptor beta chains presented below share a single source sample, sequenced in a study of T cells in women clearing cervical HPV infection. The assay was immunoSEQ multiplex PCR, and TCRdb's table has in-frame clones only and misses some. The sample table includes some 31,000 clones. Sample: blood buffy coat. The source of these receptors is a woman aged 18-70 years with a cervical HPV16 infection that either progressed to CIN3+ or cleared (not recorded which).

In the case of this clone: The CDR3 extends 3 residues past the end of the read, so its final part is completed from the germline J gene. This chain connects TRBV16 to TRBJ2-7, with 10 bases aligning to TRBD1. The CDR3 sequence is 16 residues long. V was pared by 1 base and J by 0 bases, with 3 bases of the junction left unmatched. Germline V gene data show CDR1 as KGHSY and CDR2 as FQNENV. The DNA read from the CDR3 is TGTGCCAGCAGCCAATGGGGACAGGGGAGCTCCTACGAG. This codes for CASSQWGQGSSYE. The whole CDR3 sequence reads CASSQWGQGSSYEQYF.

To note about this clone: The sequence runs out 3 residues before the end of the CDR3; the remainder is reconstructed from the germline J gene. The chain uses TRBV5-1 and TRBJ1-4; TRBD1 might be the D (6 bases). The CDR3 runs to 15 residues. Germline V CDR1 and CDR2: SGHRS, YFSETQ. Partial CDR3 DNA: TGCGCCAGCAGCTTCGGACAGTATGATAATTCACCA. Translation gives CASSFGQYDNSP. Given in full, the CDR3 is CASSFGQYDNSPLFF.

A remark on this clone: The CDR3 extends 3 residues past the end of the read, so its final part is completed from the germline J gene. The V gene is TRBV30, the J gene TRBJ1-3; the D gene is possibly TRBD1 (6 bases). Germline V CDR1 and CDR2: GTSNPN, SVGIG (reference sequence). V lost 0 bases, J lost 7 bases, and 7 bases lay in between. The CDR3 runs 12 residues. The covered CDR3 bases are TGTGCCTGGAGTGTGAGGGGGAACACC. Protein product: CAWSVRGNT. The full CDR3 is CAWSVRGNTIYF.

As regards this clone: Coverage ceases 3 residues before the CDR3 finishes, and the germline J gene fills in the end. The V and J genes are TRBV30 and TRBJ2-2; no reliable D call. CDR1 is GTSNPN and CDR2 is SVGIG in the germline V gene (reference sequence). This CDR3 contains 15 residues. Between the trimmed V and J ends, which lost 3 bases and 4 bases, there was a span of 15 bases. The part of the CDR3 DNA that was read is TGTGCCTGGAGATTTAGCCCCGTGGTCACCGGGGAG. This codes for CAWRFSPVVTGE. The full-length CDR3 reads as CAWRFSPVVTGELFF. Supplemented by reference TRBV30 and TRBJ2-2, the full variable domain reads SQTIHQWPATLVQPVGSPLSLECTVEGTSNPNLYWYRQAAGRGLQLLFYSVGIGQISSEVPQNLSASRPQDRQFILSSKKLLLSDSGFYLCAWRFSPVVTGELFFGEGSRLTVL.

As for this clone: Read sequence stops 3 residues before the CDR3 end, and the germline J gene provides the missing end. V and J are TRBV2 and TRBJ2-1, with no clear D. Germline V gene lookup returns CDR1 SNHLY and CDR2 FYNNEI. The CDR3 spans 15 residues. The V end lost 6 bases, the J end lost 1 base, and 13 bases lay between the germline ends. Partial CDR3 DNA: TGTGCCAGCAGAGCATCCTTTCGATCCTACAATGAG. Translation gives CASRASFRSYNE. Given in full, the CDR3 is CASRASFRSYNEQFF.

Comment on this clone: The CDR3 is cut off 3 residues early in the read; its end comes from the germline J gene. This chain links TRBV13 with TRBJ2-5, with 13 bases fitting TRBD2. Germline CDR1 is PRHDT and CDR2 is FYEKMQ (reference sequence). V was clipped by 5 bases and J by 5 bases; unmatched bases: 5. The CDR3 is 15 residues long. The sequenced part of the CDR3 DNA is TGTGCCAGCAGCCCATGGACTAGCGGGAGTGAGACC. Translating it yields CASSPWTSGSET. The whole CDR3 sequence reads CASSPWTSGSETQYF.

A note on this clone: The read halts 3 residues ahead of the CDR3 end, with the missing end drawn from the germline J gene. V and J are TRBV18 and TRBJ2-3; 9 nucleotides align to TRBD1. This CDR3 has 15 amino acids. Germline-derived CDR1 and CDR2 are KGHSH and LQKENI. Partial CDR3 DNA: TGTGCCAGCTCACTCTCACAGGGGGCAAGGGAGACG. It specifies CASSLSQGARET. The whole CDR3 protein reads CASSLSQGARETQYF.

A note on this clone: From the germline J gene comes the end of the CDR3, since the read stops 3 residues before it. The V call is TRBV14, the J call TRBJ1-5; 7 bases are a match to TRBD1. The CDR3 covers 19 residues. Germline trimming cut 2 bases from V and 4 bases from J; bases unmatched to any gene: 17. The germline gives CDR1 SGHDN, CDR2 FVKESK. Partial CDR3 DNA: TGTGCCAGCAGCCAATCAGGGGGTTGTTGGAGGGCGGGGAATCAGCCC. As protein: CASSQSGGCWRAGNQP. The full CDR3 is CASSQSGGCWRAGNQPQHF.

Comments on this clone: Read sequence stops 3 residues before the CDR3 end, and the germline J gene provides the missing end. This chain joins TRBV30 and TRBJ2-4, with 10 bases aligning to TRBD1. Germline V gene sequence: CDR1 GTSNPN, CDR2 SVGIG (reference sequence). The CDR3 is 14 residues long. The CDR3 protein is CAWSPGTGDQPQYF. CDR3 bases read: TGTGCCTGGAGTCCCGGGACAGGGGATCAGCCT. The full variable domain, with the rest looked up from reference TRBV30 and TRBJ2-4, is SQTIHQWPATLVQPVGSPLSLECTVEGTSNPNLYWYRQAAGRGLQLLFYSVGIGQISSEVPQNLSASRPQDRQFILSSKKLLLSDSGFYLCAWSPGTGDQPQYFGAGTRLSVL.

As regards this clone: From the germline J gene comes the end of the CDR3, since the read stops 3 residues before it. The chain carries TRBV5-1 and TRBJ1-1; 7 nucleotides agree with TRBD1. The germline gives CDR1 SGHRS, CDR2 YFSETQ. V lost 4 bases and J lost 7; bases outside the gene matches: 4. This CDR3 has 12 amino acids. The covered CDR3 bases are TGCGCCAGCAGCATAACAGGGGATGAA. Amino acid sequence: CASSITGDE. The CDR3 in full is CASSITGDEAFF.

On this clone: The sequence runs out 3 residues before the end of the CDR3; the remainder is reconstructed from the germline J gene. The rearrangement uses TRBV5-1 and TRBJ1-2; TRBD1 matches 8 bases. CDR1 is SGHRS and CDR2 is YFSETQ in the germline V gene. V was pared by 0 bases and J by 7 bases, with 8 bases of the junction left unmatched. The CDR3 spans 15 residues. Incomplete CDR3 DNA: TGCGCCAGCAGCTTGGATCGACAGGGGTTTGGTGGC. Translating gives CASSLDRQGFGG. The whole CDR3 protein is CASSLDRQGFGGYTF.

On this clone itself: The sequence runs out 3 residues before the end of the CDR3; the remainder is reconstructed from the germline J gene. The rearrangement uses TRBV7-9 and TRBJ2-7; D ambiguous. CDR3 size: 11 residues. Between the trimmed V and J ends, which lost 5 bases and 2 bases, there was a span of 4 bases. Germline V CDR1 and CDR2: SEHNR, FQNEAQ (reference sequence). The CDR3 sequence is CASSRAYEQYF. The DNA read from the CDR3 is TGTGCCAGCAGCCGTGCCTACGAG.

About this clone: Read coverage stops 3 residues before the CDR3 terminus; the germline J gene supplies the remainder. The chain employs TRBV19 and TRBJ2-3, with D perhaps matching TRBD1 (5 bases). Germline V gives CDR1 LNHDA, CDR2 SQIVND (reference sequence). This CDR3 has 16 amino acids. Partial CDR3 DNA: TGTGCCAGTAGTAAATATCACAGGCGAAGCAATCAGCCG. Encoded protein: CASSKYHRRSNQP. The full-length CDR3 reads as CASSKYHRRSNQPQYF.

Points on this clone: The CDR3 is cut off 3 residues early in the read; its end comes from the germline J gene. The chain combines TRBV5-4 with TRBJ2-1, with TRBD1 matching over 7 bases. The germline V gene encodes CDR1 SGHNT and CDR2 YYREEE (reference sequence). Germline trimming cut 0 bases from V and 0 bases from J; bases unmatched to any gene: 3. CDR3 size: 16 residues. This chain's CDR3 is CASSLDRGLSYNEQFF. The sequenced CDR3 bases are TGTGCCAGCAGCTTGGACAGGGGCCTCTCCTACAATGAG.

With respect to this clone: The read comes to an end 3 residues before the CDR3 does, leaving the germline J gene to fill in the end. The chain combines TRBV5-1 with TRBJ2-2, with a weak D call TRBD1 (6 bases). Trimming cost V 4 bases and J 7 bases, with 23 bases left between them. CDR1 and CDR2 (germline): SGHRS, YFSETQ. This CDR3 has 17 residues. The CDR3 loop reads CASSLTGLSQTSGELFF. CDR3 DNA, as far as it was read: TGCGCCAGCAGCCTTACAGGGTTATCCCAAACAAGCGGGGAG. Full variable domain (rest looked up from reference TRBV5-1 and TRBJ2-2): KAGVTQTPRYLIKTRGQQVTLSCSPISGHRSVSWYQQTPGQGLQFLFEYFSETQRNKGNFPGRFSGRQFSNSRSEMNVSTLELGDSALYLCASSLTGLSQTSGELFFGEGSRLTVL.

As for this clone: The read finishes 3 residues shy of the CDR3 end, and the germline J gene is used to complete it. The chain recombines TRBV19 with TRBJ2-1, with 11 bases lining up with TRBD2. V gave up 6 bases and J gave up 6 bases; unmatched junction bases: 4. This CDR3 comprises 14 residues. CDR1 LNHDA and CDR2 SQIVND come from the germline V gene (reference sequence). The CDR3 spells CASRGLAGGNEQFF. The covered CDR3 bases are TGTGCCAGTAGGGGGCTAGCGGGGGGCAATGAG.

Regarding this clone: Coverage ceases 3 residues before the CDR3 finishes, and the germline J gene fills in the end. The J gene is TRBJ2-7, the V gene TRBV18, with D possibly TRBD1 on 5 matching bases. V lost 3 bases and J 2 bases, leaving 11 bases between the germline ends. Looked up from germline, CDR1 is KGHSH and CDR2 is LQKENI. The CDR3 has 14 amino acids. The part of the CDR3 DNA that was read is TGTGCCAGCTCACCCTCGACAGTTGCCTACGAG. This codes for CASSPSTVAYE. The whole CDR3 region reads CASSPSTVAYEQYF.

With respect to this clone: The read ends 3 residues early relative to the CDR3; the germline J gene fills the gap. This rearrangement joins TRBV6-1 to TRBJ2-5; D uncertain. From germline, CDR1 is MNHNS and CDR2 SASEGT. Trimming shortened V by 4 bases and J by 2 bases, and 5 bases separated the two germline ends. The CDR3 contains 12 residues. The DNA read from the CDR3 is TGTGCCAGCAGTGCCCGTCAAGAGACC. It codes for CASSARQET. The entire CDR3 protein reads CASSARQETQYF.

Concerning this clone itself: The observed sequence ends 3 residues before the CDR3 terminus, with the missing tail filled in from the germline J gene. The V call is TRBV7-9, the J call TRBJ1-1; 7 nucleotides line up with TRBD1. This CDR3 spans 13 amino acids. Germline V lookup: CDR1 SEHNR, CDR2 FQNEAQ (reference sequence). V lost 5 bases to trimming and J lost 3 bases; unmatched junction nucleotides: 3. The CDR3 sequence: CASSRQGHTEAFF. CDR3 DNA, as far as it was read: TGTGCCAGCAGCCGACAGGGACACACTGAA.

The covered CDR3 bases are TGTGCCATCAGAGACACGCGCATTTCCGATGAG. Protein sequence: CAIRDTRISDE. The CDR3 reads in full as CAIRDTRISDEQFF. The chain recombines TRBV10-3 with TRBJ2-1; D uncertain. The observed sequence ends 3 residues before the CDR3 terminus, with the missing tail filled in from the germline J gene. From germline, CDR1 is ENHRY and CDR2 SYGVKD. CDR3 length equals 14 residues. V lost 6 bases and J lost 8, with 17 bases in between.

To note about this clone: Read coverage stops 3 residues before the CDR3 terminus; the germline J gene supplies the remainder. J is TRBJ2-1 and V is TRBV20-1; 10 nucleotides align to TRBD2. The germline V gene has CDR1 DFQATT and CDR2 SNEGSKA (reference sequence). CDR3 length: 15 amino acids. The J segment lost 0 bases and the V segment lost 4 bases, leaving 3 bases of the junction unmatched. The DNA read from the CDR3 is TGCAGTGCTAATAGCGGGGGGAGCTCCTACAATGAG. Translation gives CSANSGGSSYNE. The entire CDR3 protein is CSANSGGSSYNEQFF.

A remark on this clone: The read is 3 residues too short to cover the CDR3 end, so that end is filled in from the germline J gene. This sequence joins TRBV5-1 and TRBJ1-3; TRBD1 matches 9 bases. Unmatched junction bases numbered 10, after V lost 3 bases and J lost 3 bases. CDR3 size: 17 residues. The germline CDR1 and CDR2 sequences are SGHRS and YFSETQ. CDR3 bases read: TGCGCCAGCAGCTCAACGATGTCGGGACAGGGTGGAAACACC. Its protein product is CASSSTMSGQGGNT. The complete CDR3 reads CASSSTMSGQGGNTIYF.

The CDR3 spells CASSPGGEGYTF. The sequenced part of the CDR3 DNA is TGTGCCAGCTCACCAGGGGGGGAAGGC. This rearrangement joins TRBV18 to TRBJ1-2, with D perhaps matching TRBD1 (5 bases). The read ends 3 residues shy of where the CDR3 ends; the end is completed using the germline J gene. CDR1 and CDR2 (germline): KGHSH, LQKENI. The CDR3 is 12 amino acids.

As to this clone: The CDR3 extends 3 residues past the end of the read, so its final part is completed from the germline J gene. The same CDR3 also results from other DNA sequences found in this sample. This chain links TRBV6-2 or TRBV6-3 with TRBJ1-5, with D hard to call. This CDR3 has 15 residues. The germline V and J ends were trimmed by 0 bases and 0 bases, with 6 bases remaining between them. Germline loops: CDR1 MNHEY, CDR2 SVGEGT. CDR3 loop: CASSYSRLSNQPQHF. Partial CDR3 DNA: TGTGCCAGCAGTTACTCGCGACTTAGCAATCAGCCC.

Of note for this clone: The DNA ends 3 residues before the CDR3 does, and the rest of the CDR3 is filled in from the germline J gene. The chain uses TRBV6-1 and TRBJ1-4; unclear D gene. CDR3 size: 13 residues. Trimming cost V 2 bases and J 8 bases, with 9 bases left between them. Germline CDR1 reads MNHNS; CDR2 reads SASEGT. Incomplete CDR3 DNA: TGTGCCAGCAGTGAACGGGTCCCGGAAAAA. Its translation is CASSERVPEK. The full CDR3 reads CASSERVPEKLFF.

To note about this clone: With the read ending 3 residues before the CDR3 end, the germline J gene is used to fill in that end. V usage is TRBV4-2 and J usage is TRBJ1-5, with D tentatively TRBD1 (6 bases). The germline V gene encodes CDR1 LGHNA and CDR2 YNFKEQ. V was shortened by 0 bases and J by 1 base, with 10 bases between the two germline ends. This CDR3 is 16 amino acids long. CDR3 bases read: TGTGCCAGCAGCCAAGAGCCAGGGGACAGCAATCAGCCC. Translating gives CASSQEPGDSNQP. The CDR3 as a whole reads CASSQEPGDSNQPQHF.

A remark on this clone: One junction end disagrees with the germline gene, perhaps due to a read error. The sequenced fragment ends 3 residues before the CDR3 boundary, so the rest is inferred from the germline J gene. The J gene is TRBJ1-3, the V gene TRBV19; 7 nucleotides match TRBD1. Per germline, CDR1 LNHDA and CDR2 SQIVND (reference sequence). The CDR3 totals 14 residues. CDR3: CASRPGAGGNTIYF. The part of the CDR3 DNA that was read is TGTGCCAGTAGACCGGGGGCAGGGGGAAACACA. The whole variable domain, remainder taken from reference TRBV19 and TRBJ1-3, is DGGITQSPKYLFRKEGQNVTLSCEQNLNHDAMYWYRQDPGQGLRLIYYSQIVNDFQKGDIAEGYSVSREKKESFPLTVTSAQKNPTAFYLCASRPGAGGNTIYFGEGSWLTVV.

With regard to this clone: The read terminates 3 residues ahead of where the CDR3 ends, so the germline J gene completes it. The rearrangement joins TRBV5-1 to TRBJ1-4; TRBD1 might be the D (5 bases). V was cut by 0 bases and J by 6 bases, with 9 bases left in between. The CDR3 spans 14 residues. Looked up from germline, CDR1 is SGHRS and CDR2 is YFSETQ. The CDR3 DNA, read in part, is TGCGCCAGCAGCTTGGGGCAGGGATATGAAAAA. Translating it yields CASSLGQGYEK. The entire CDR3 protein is CASSLGQGYEKLFF.

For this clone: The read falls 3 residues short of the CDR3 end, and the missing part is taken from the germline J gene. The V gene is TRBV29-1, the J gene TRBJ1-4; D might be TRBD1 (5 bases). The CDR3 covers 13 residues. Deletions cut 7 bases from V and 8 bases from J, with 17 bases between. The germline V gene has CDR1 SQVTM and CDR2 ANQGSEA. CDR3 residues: CSASAGLGEKLFF. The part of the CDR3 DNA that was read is TGCAGCGCCAGTGCGGGGCTGGGGGAAAAA.

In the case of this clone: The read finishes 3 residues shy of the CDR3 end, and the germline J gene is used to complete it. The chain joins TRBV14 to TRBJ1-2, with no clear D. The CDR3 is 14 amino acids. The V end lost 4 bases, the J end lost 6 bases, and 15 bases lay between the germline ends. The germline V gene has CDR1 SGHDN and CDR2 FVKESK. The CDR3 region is CASSPLWAGDGYTF. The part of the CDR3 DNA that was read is TGTGCCAGCAGCCCCCTTTGGGCTGGAGATGGC.

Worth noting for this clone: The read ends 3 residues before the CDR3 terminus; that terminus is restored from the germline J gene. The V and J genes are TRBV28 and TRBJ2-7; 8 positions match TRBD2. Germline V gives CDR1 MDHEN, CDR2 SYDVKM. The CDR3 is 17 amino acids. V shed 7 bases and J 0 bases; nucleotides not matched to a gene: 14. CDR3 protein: CASNRPGTRGSSYEQYF. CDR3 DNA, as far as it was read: TGTGCCAGCAATCGTCCCGGGACTAGGGGGAGCTCCTACGAG.

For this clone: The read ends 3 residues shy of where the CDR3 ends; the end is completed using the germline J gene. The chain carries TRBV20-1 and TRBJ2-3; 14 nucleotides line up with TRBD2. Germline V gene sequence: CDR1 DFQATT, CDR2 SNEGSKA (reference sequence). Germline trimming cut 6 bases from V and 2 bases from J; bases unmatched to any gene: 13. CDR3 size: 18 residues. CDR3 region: CSAHRTSGGPLSTDTQYF. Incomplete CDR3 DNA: TGCAGTGCGCATCGGACTAGCGGGGGGCCCTTATCCACAGATACG.